The rows below give T cell receptor beta chains drawn from one sample of a study of T cell responses to AZD1222 COVID-19 vaccine. Generated by immunoSEQ multiplex PCR, the TCRdb table keeps only in-frame clones and is missing some. The table lists approximately 170,000 clones, approximately 86% of them singletons. The sample here was peripheral blood, taken 28 days after the second AZD1222 dose. The receptor set was obtained from an adult who received the AZD1222 COVID-19 vaccine. Both conserved end residues are part of each CDR3. The D gene is left open where the match is weak. For some rows the clone size is stated as once, few or many, or as a class when expanded; others skip it.

d_call: TRBD1
j_call: TRBJ1-2
cdr3_length: 15
clone_size: few
v_call: TRBV19
cdr3_nt: TGTGCCAGCTCTACCGCCGGGACAGGGAACTATGGCTACACCTTC
cdr3_aa: CASSTAGTGNYGYTF

d_call: TRBD1
j_call: TRBJ1-1
cdr3_length: 13
clone_size: once
v_call: TRBV19
cdr3_nt: TGTGCCAGTACCGTTAACAGGGGGACTGAAGCTTTCTTT
cdr3_aa: CASTVNRGTEAFF

d_call: NA
j_call: TRBJ1-1
cdr3_length: 16
clone_size: NA
v_call: TRBV7-9
cdr3_nt: TGTGCCAGCAGCACCGCTGGGGCGTTGGGGAACACTGAAGCTTTCTTT
cdr3_aa: CASSTAGALGNTEAFF

d_call: NA
j_call: TRBJ1-1
cdr3_length: 12
clone_size: NA
v_call: TRBV3-1/TRBV3-2
cdr3_nt: TGTGCCAGCAGCCGGGGAAACACTGAAGCTTTCTTT
cdr3_aa: CASSRGNTEAFF

d_call: NA
j_call: TRBJ1-1
cdr3_length: 13
clone_size: NA
v_call: TRBV6-1
cdr3_nt: TGTGCCAGCAGTGATGTCGGAAAACCTGAAGCTTTCTTT
cdr3_aa: CASSDVGKPEAFF

d_call: NA
j_call: TRBJ1-1
cdr3_length: 13
clone_size: NA
v_call: TRBV5-1
cdr3_nt: TGCGCCAGCAGCCTAGGACCTAACACTGAAGCTTTCTTT
cdr3_aa: CASSLGPNTEAFF

d_call: TRBD1
j_call: TRBJ1-1
cdr3_length: 13
clone_size: NA
v_call: TRBV29-1
cdr3_nt: TGCAGCGTTGGGAGACAGGGTGGGGGTGAAGCTTTCTTT
cdr3_aa: CSVGRQGGGEAFF

d_call: NA
j_call: TRBJ2-1
cdr3_length: 16
clone_size: NA
v_call: TRBV3-1/TRBV3-2
cdr3_nt: TGTGCCAGCAGCCCGGGTGCCGGGGGCTCCTACAATGAGCAGTTCTTC
cdr3_aa: CASSPGAGGSYNEQFF

d_call: NA
j_call: TRBJ2-5
cdr3_length: 13
clone_size: NA
v_call: TRBV9
cdr3_nt: TGTGCCAGCAGCGTAGGAGGGGAAGAGACCCAGTACTTC
cdr3_aa: CASSVGGEETQYF

d_call: NA
j_call: TRBJ2-6
cdr3_length: 13
clone_size: NA
v_call: TRBV11-2
cdr3_nt: TGTGCCAGCAGCTTGTCTGGGGCCAACGTCCTGACTTTC
cdr3_aa: CASSLSGANVLTF

d_call: NA
j_call: TRBJ1-1
cdr3_length: 11
clone_size: NA
v_call: TRBV18
cdr3_nt: TGTGCCAGCTCACCGGACAGCGAAGCTTTCTTT
cdr3_aa: CASSPDSEAFF

d_call: TRBD1
j_call: TRBJ2-5
cdr3_length: 14
clone_size: few
v_call: TRBV5-1
cdr3_nt: TGCGCCAGCAATAAGGGACAGGGAGTAGAGACCCAGTACTTC
cdr3_aa: CASNKGQGVETQYF

d_call: NA
j_call: TRBJ2-7
cdr3_length: 14
clone_size: NA
v_call: TRBV30
cdr3_nt: TGTGCCTGGAGTGTTAAGGGTGGGAACGACGAGCAGTACTTC
cdr3_aa: CAWSVKGGNDEQYF

d_call: TRBD1
j_call: TRBJ2-2
cdr3_length: 18
clone_size: once
v_call: TRBV27
cdr3_nt: TGTGCCAGCAGTCCCACCCTTGGACAGGGAGCGAACACCGGGGAGCTGTTTTTT
cdr3_aa: CASSPTLGQGANTGELFF

d_call: NA
j_call: TRBJ2-5
cdr3_length: 16
clone_size: NA
v_call: TRBV7-9
cdr3_nt: TGTGCCAGCAGCTTACCCTGGGCGGTGACCCAAGAGACCCAGTACTTC
cdr3_aa: CASSLPWAVTQETQYF

d_call: TRBD2
j_call: TRBJ2-7
cdr3_length: 17
clone_size: NA
v_call: TRBV10-3
cdr3_nt: TGTGCCATCAGGGGAAGCGGGGGACTATCAACCTCTTACGAGCAGTACTTC
cdr3_aa: CAIRGSGGLSTSYEQYF

d_call: NA
j_call: TRBJ1-1
cdr3_length: 16
clone_size: NA
v_call: TRBV18
cdr3_nt: TGTGCCAGCTCACCACTATCGTCCACGCTAAACACTGAAGCTTTCTTT
cdr3_aa: CASSPLSSTLNTEAFF

d_call: TRBD2
j_call: TRBJ2-3
cdr3_length: 15
clone_size: NA
v_call: TRBV6-6
cdr3_nt: TGTGCCAGCAGTCTCGGCGGGGGAGGCACAGATACGCAGTATTTT
cdr3_aa: CASSLGGGGTDTQYF

d_call: TRBD1
j_call: TRBJ1-6
cdr3_length: 15
clone_size: NA
v_call: TRBV5-4
cdr3_nt: TGTGCCAGCAGCTCTCCGGGACAGAGGGGATCACCCCTCCACTTT
cdr3_aa: CASSSPGQRGSPLHF

d_call: NA
j_call: TRBJ1-5
cdr3_length: 14
clone_size: NA
v_call: TRBV30
cdr3_nt: TGTGCCTGGAGTGAACAGGGTACCGATCAGCCCCAGCATTTT
cdr3_aa: CAWSEQGTDQPQHF

d_call: TRBD1
j_call: TRBJ1-1
cdr3_length: 17
clone_size: few
v_call: TRBV3-1/TRBV3-2
cdr3_nt: TGTGCCAGCAGCCAAGTCACAGGGGGCCGATGGAACACTGAAGCTTTCTTT
cdr3_aa: CASSQVTGGRWNTEAFF

d_call: NA
j_call: TRBJ1-5
cdr3_length: 16
clone_size: NA
v_call: TRBV19
cdr3_nt: TGTGCCAGTAGTATAGGAGGGGCAGGGGTAAGCCAGCCCCAGCATTTT
cdr3_aa: CASSIGGAGVSQPQHF

d_call: TRBD1
j_call: TRBJ2-7
cdr3_length: 16
clone_size: once
v_call: TRBV6-2/TRBV6-3
cdr3_nt: TGTGCCAGCGGCCCTTATCCCGGGACAGGGGGCTACGAGCAGTACTTC
cdr3_aa: CASGPYPGTGGYEQYF

d_call: TRBD1
j_call: TRBJ2-2
cdr3_length: 15
clone_size: NA
v_call: TRBV19
cdr3_nt: TGTGCCAGTAGTATAGACAGGGGGCCTATCGGGGAGCTGTTTTTT
cdr3_aa: CASSIDRGPIGELFF

d_call: TRBD1
j_call: TRBJ1-6
cdr3_length: 15
clone_size: NA
v_call: TRBV9
cdr3_nt: TGTGCCAGCAGCGTAGGGACAGGGGGCGTGAGGACCCTCCACTTT
cdr3_aa: CASSVGTGGVRTLHF

d_call: NA
j_call: TRBJ1-1
cdr3_length: 14
clone_size: NA
v_call: TRBV7-8
cdr3_nt: TGTGCCAGCAGCTTAGAAGGGAGTAACACTGAAGCTTTCTTT
cdr3_aa: CASSLEGSNTEAFF

d_call: TRBD2
j_call: TRBJ2-1
cdr3_length: 16
clone_size: NA
v_call: TRBV9
cdr3_nt: TGTGCCAGCAGCGTAGAGCTAGGAACTGGGGGGACTAGCAAGTTCTTC
cdr3_aa: CASSVELGTGGTSKFF

d_call: NA
j_call: TRBJ2-3
cdr3_length: 14
clone_size: NA
v_call: TRBV5-1
cdr3_nt: TGCGCCAGCAACTTTATGGGGAGCACAGATACGCAGTATTTT
cdr3_aa: CASNFMGSTDTQYF

d_call: NA
j_call: TRBJ1-1
cdr3_length: 14
clone_size: NA
v_call: TRBV6-5
cdr3_nt: TGTGCCAGCAGTCGCCCCCTCCAGAACACTGAAGCTTTCTTT
cdr3_aa: CASSRPLQNTEAFF

d_call: NA
j_call: TRBJ1-6
cdr3_length: 16
clone_size: NA
v_call: TRBV19
cdr3_nt: TGTGCCAGTAGTATCGGCAGCAGCTCCTATAATTCACCCCTCCACTTT
cdr3_aa: CASSIGSSSYNSPLHF

d_call: NA
j_call: TRBJ1-3
cdr3_length: 17
clone_size: NA
v_call: TRBV18
cdr3_nt: TGTGCCAGCTCAGGTTTGAGGGGGGCCAACTCTGGAAACACCATATATTTT
cdr3_aa: CASSGLRGANSGNTIYF

d_call: NA
j_call: TRBJ2-1
cdr3_length: 14
clone_size: few
v_call: TRBV6-5
cdr3_nt: TGTGCCAGCAGTTTTACAGGGAGGTACAATGAGCAGTTCTTC
cdr3_aa: CASSFTGRYNEQFF

d_call: TRBD1
j_call: TRBJ1-6
cdr3_length: 15
clone_size: NA
v_call: TRBV11-2
cdr3_nt: TGTGCCAGCAGCTTAGTGGGACAGGGGAGATCACCCCTCCACTTT
cdr3_aa: CASSLVGQGRSPLHF

d_call: NA
j_call: TRBJ2-5
cdr3_length: 13
clone_size: NA
v_call: TRBV5-4
cdr3_nt: TGTGCCAGCAGCTTGAACAGGGAAGAGACCCAGTACTTC
cdr3_aa: CASSLNREETQYF

d_call: NA
j_call: TRBJ1-2
cdr3_length: 11
clone_size: NA
v_call: TRBV6-5
cdr3_nt: TGTGCCAGCGGGCGGGTCTATGGCTACACCTTC
cdr3_aa: CASGRVYGYTF

d_call: NA
j_call: TRBJ2-7
cdr3_length: 14
clone_size: NA
v_call: TRBV6-1
cdr3_nt: TGTGCCAGCAGTGAAGCCGACGCGGACTACGAGCAGTACTTC
cdr3_aa: CASSEADADYEQYF

d_call: TRBD2
j_call: TRBJ2-5
cdr3_length: 15
clone_size: NA
v_call: TRBV11-1
cdr3_nt: TGTGCCAGCAGTAAGCGGGGGGATCATGGAGAGACCCAGTACTTC
cdr3_aa: CASSKRGDHGETQYF

d_call: NA
j_call: TRBJ2-1
cdr3_length: 14
clone_size: NA
v_call: TRBV9
cdr3_nt: TGTGCCAGCAGCGCCATCCTTCTGCACAATGAGCAGTTCTTC
cdr3_aa: CASSAILLHNEQFF

d_call: TRBD1
j_call: TRBJ2-1
cdr3_length: 16
clone_size: NA
v_call: TRBV4-1
cdr3_nt: TGCGCCAGCAGCCCCTTAGACAGGGGCCGGGCCAATGAGCAGTTCTTC
cdr3_aa: CASSPLDRGRANEQFF

d_call: TRBD1
j_call: TRBJ1-6
cdr3_length: 16
clone_size: NA
v_call: TRBV18
cdr3_nt: TGTGCCAGCTCACCAATGGGACAGGGGGACAATTCACCCCTCCACTTT
cdr3_aa: CASSPMGQGDNSPLHF

d_call: TRBD2
j_call: TRBJ2-3
cdr3_length: 16
clone_size: NA
v_call: TRBV5-1
cdr3_nt: TGCGCCAGCAGCCCCCTGACTAGCGGGGGTTCAGATACGCAGTATTTT
cdr3_aa: CASSPLTSGGSDTQYF

d_call: TRBD1
j_call: TRBJ1-6
cdr3_length: 13
clone_size: NA
v_call: TRBV27
cdr3_nt: TGTGCCAGCAGTACCCAGGGGGCCAGGTCCCTCCACTTT
cdr3_aa: CASSTQGARSLHF

d_call: TRBD2
j_call: TRBJ2-1
cdr3_length: 17
clone_size: NA
v_call: TRBV11-3
cdr3_nt: TGTGCCAGCAGGGATTCTGCCGGGACTAGCGGGACCAATGAGCAGTTCTTC
cdr3_aa: CASRDSAGTSGTNEQFF

d_call: TRBD1
j_call: TRBJ1-1
cdr3_length: 15
clone_size: NA
v_call: TRBV19
cdr3_nt: TGTGCCAGTAGTGCCAGGACAGGTATGAACACTGAAGCTTTCTTT
cdr3_aa: CASSARTGMNTEAFF

d_call: TRBD1
j_call: TRBJ2-7
cdr3_length: 13
clone_size: NA
v_call: TRBV29-1
cdr3_nt: TGCAGCGTTGAAGGGACAGGGACCTACGAGCAGTACTTC
cdr3_aa: CSVEGTGTYEQYF

d_call: TRBD1
j_call: TRBJ2-1
cdr3_length: 13
clone_size: NA
v_call: TRBV30
cdr3_nt: TGTGCCTGGAGGAGGGGACAGCACAATGAGCAGTTCTTC
cdr3_aa: CAWRRGQHNEQFF

d_call: TRBD1
j_call: TRBJ1-5
cdr3_length: 15
clone_size: NA
v_call: TRBV2
cdr3_nt: TGTGCCAGCACCGCTCGGGGACAGCTAGGTCAGCCCCAGCATTTT
cdr3_aa: CASTARGQLGQPQHF

d_call: NA
j_call: TRBJ1-4
cdr3_length: 14
clone_size: NA
v_call: TRBV28
cdr3_nt: TGTGCCGCGACGACAGCAGCAACTAATGAAAAACTGTTTTTT
cdr3_aa: CAATTAATNEKLFF

d_call: NA
j_call: TRBJ1-1
cdr3_length: 15
clone_size: NA
v_call: TRBV30
cdr3_nt: TGTGCCTGGAGTCCCCTCCGACAGAGGAACACTGAAGCTTTCTTT
cdr3_aa: CAWSPLRQRNTEAFF

d_call: TRBD2
j_call: TRBJ2-7
cdr3_length: 18
clone_size: few
v_call: TRBV4-1
cdr3_nt: TGCGCCAGCAGCCAAGACCCGCAGTTTATAGCGGGGGGCTACGAGCAGTACTTC
cdr3_aa: CASSQDPQFIAGGYEQYF

d_call: NA
j_call: TRBJ1-6
cdr3_length: 14
clone_size: NA
v_call: TRBV2
cdr3_nt: TGTGCCAGCAGGGGAGGCGCCTATAATTCACCCCTCCACTTT
cdr3_aa: CASRGGAYNSPLHF

d_call: NA
j_call: TRBJ2-1
cdr3_length: 16
clone_size: NA
v_call: TRBV12-5
cdr3_nt: TGTGCTAGTGGTTTGGAGGTGGCGAATGGGCACAATGAGCAGTTCTTC
cdr3_aa: CASGLEVANGHNEQFF

d_call: TRBD2
j_call: TRBJ2-1
cdr3_length: 18
clone_size: NA
v_call: TRBV28
cdr3_nt: TGTGCCAGCAGTTTAAGCCCAGCGGGGGGGACGCCTACAAATGAGCAGTTCTTC
cdr3_aa: CASSLSPAGGTPTNEQFF

d_call: NA
j_call: TRBJ2-2
cdr3_length: 16
clone_size: once
v_call: TRBV3-1/TRBV3-2
cdr3_nt: TGTGCCAGCAGCCAACGGGGCGGGGTGGGCACCGGGGAGCTGTTTTTT
cdr3_aa: CASSQRGGVGTGELFF

d_call: NA
j_call: TRBJ2-1
cdr3_length: 14
clone_size: NA
v_call: TRBV7-2
cdr3_nt: TGTGCCAGCAACCGGCGGGGGCGCTACAATGAGCAGTTCTTC
cdr3_aa: CASNRRGRYNEQFF

d_call: NA
j_call: TRBJ1-1
cdr3_length: 11
clone_size: NA
v_call: TRBV28
cdr3_nt: TGTGCCAGCATATCGACGGGTGAAGCTTTCTTT
cdr3_aa: CASISTGEAFF

d_call: TRBD1
j_call: TRBJ1-6
cdr3_length: 15
clone_size: NA
v_call: TRBV7-9
cdr3_nt: TGTGCCAGCAGCTTACCTACAGGGGGGAATTCACCCCTCCACTTT
cdr3_aa: CASSLPTGGNSPLHF

d_call: NA
j_call: TRBJ1-2
cdr3_length: 15
clone_size: few
v_call: TRBV6-5
cdr3_nt: TGTGCCAGCAGTTGGGAGGGGCGCGGGGGTAATGGCTACACCTTC
cdr3_aa: CASSWEGRGGNGYTF